A single sample is the source of the 4 T cell receptor beta chains below, sequenced in a study of shared clonotypes between healthy human individuals. Sequencing used immunoSEQ multiplex PCR; TCRdb keeps in-frame clones, though not all of them. The sample includes about 2.2 million clones, just over 90% seen only once; the top ten take about 1.5%. Naivety among CD8 cells was defined by CD45RO negativity and positive CCR7 selection, thereby excluding terminally differentiated effector memory CD45RA+ cells. Sequencing was performed on naive CD8+ T cells from PBMCs. The receptor source for this set is a man aged 18 to 30 in good health. Some clones in this sample may be carry-over from other donors' samples.

The chain employs TRBV7-7 and TRBJ2-7; 7 bases match TRBD2. The length of the CDR3 is 14 residues. V was clipped by 2 bases and J by 4 bases; unmatched bases: 5. Germline V gives CDR1 SSHAT, CDR2 FNYEAQ (reference sequence). Written as DNA, the CDR3 is TGTGCCAGCAGCTTATACGGGGAGGGTTACGAGCAGTACTTC. It codes for CASSLYGEGYEQYF.

As to this clone: Different DNA sequences within this sample yield the same CDR3. The genes are TRBV27 and TRBJ2-7; D is perhaps TRBD1 or TRBD2 (5 bases each). V lost 6 bases and J lost 2, with 11 bases in between. The CDR3 has 13 amino acids. In germline, CDR1 is MNHEY, CDR2 SMNVEV (reference sequence). CDR3 DNA: TGTGCCAGCAGCCTCGGGACCACCTACGAGCAGTACTTC. Its translation: CASSLGTTYEQYF.

In DNA, the CDR3 is TGTGCCAGTACTACAGGGGGCTCCGAGCAGTACTTC. It codes for CASTTGGSEQYF. V usage is TRBV27 and J usage is TRBJ2-7; 9 nucleotides align to TRBD1. This CDR3 is 12 amino acids long. The germline V gene encodes CDR1 MNHEY and CDR2 SMNVEV (reference sequence). With V trimmed by 9 bases and J by 6 bases, 6 bases remained unmatched.

The chain joins TRBV19 to TRBJ2-7, with 10 positions matching TRBD1. The CDR3 extends over 16 amino acids. Germline trimming cut 6 bases from V and 2 bases from J; bases unmatched to any gene: 10. The germline CDR1 and CDR2 sequences are LNHDA and SQIVND (reference sequence). The CDR3 DNA follows: TGTGCCAGTAGCCCCGCCGGGACAGGGGCCGCCTACGAGCAGTACTTC. This encodes CASSPAGTGAAYEQYF.